A single sample gave rise to the 31 T cell receptor beta chains below, sequenced in a study of OX40 agonist ivuxolimab in advanced cancers. The protocol was immunoSEQ multiplex PCR, while the TCRdb copy is restricted to in-frame clones and leaves out a portion. The sample carries 100,000 to 140,000 clones, 80% to 95% recorded once. The sequences come from CD4+ or CD8+ T cells sorted from blood, collected in a trial of the OX40 agonist ivuxolimab. The receptors here all came from an adult with an advanced solid tumor such as melanoma, head and neck, liver or kidney cancer.

The V gene is TRBV4-3, the J gene TRBJ2-4; D gene unclear. The CDR3 runs 15 residues. Germline V gene data show CDR1 as LGHNA and CDR2 as YSLEER. V shed 1 base and J shed 0 bases, with 7 bases lying between them. DNA of the CDR3: TGCGCCAGCAGCCAAGGACCGGTAGCCAAAAACATTCAGTACTTC. Protein sequence: CASSQGPVAKNIQYF.

The chain is built from TRBV2 and TRBJ1-1, with TRBD1 as a possible D gene (6 bases). The CDR3 length is 16 residues. Germline V gene data show CDR1 as SNHLY and CDR2 as FYNNEI. Trimming shortened V by 6 bases and J by 4 bases, and 21 bases separated the two germline ends. This CDR3 reads CASSALGDRLVTEAFF. CDR3 DNA: TGTGCCAGCAGCGCCCTAGGTGACAGGTTAGTCACTGAAGCTTTCTTT.

The chain has TRBV10-1 and TRBJ2-7, with a possible D match to TRBD1 (6 bases). Per the germline V gene, CDR1 is WNHNN and CDR2 is SYGVQD (reference sequence). The CDR3 is 13 amino acids. V lost 6 bases and J lost 2, with 11 bases in between. CDR3 amino acids: CASRDRDTYEQYF. DNA of the CDR3: TGCGCCAGCAGGGATAGGGACACCTACGAGCAGTACTTC.

The chain combines TRBV9 with TRBJ2-1; D remains unclear. Between the trimmed V and J ends, which lost 0 bases and 6 bases, there was a span of 19 bases. CDR1 is SGDLS, CDR2 YYNGEE, per germline. The length of the CDR3 is 17 residues. The CDR3: CASSVGGRSVAVNEQFF. The CDR3 nucleotides are TGTGCCAGCAGCGTAGGGGGTAGGTCAGTGGCGGTCAATGAGCAGTTCTTC.

The V gene is TRBV5-5, the J gene TRBJ2-3; tentatively, D is TRBD2 (5 bases). This CDR3 has 14 residues. The V and J ends lost 1 base and 4 bases respectively, with 10 bases between them. Germline V CDR1 and CDR2: SGHKS, YYEKEE (reference sequence). DNA of the CDR3: TGTGCCAGCAGCTTGCTAGCTGGGTCAGATACGCAGTATTTT. Residues: CASSLLAGSDTQYF.

The rearrangement joins TRBV27 to TRBJ1-2; 8 positions match TRBD1. This CDR3 contains 14 residues. Germline V gives CDR1 MNHEY, CDR2 SMNVEV (reference sequence). With V trimmed by 5 bases and J by 1 base, 3 bases remained unmatched. Here the CDR3 DNA reads TGTGCCAGCAGTACAGGGGGAGTTAACTATGGCTACACCTTC. It codes for CASSTGGVNYGYTF.

V is TRBV30 and J is TRBJ1-1; 8 bases align to TRBD1. The CDR3 is made up of 15 amino acids. CDR1 is GTSNPN, CDR2 SVGIG, per germline (reference sequence). The junction had 9 bases not matched to a gene; V was cut back by 4 bases and J by 2 bases. CDR3 loop: CAWISGGFGNTEAFF. The DNA for the CDR3 is TGTGCCTGGATTTCAGGGGGCTTCGGTAACACTGAAGCTTTCTTT.

The gene calls are TRBV27 and TRBJ1-4; D is uncertain. Trimming took off 5 bases at V and 6 bases at J, with 16 bases between the two ends. The V gene's germline CDR1 is MNHEY and CDR2 SMNVEV (reference sequence). The CDR3 length is 15 residues. CDR3 residues: CASSPARLSDEKLFF. As DNA, the CDR3 is TGTGCCAGCAGTCCCGCTAGGTTGTCAGATGAAAAACTGTTTTTT.

This clone was recorded only once. The chain is built from TRBV28 and TRBJ2-7; the match to TRBD2 covers 8 bases. Germline V gene lookup returns CDR1 MDHEN and CDR2 SYDVKM. The J segment lost 0 bases and the V segment lost 3 bases, leaving 7 bases of the junction unmatched. This CDR3 is built from 16 residues. The CDR3 reads CASSFSLGTSSYEQYF. The CDR3 coding sequence is TGTGCCAGCAGTTTCTCTCTCGGGACTAGCTCCTACGAGCAGTACTTC. Complete variable domain (other parts from reference TRBV28 and TRBJ2-7): DVKVTQSSRYLVKRTGEKVFLECVQDMDHENMFWYRQDPGLGLRLIYFSYDVKMKEKGDIPEGYSVSREKKERFSLILESASTNQTSMYLCASSFSLGTSSYEQYFGPGTRLTVT.

The rearrangement uses TRBV18 and TRBJ2-7; D not resolved. The CDR3 totals 16 residues. Trimming pared 6 bases from V and 0 bases from J, leaving 18 bases between. Germline-derived CDR1 and CDR2 are KGHSH and LQKENI. This chain's CDR3 is CASSLMSHPNSYEQYF. The CDR3 region has the DNA TGTGCCAGCTCCCTTATGTCCCATCCAAACTCCTACGAGCAGTACTTC.

The chain recombines TRBV9 with TRBJ1-2; 9 nucleotides align to TRBD1. This CDR3 has 15 amino acids. V lost 3 bases, J lost 6 bases, and 9 bases stayed unmatched. In germline, CDR1 is SGDLS, CDR2 YYNGEE. The CDR3 loop is CASSGGGDRENGYTF. The CDR3 DNA is TGTGCCAGCAGCGGTGGGGGGGACAGGGAAAATGGCTACACCTTC.

This clone was recorded only once. This sequence joins TRBV15 and TRBJ1-3; D ambiguous. Between the trimmed V and J ends, which lost 5 bases and 0 bases, there was a span of 8 bases. The V gene's germline CDR1 is LNHNV and CDR2 YYDKDF (reference sequence). The CDR3 is made up of 14 amino acids. Here the CDR3 reads CATSVGSSGNTIYF. CDR3 bases: TGTGCCACCAGCGTTGGGAGCTCTGGAAACACCATATATTTT.

This clone was picked up a small number of times. This chain joins TRBV5-1 and TRBJ2-7; maybe TRBD1 (6 bases). The CDR3 contains 14 residues. Trimming stripped 2 bases from V and 3 bases from J, with 12 bases between. The germline CDR1 and CDR2 sequences are SGHRS and YFSETQ. CDR3 sequence (DNA): TGCGCCAGCAGCTTTACGGGACAACGCTACGAGCAGTACTTC. Encoded protein: CASSFTGQRYEQYF.

The chain couples TRBV12-5 to TRBJ2-5; no reliable D call. This CDR3 spans 11 amino acids. Germline CDR1 LGHNT, CDR2 FRNRAP. Between the trimmed V and J ends, which lost 3 bases and 5 bases, there was a span of 4 bases. CDR3 in amino acids: CASGLGETQYF. The CDR3 DNA is TGTGCTAGTGGTTTAGGGGAGACCCAGTACTTC.

CDR3 region: CASSQESWWSYEQYF. The CDR3 DNA sequence: TGTGCCAGCAGCCAAGAAAGCTGGTGGTCCTACGAGCAGTACTTC. The chain carries TRBV14 and TRBJ2-7; D call uncertain. Trimming stripped 0 bases from V and 1 base from J, with 10 bases between. CDR1 is SGHDN and CDR2 is FVKESK in the germline V gene. This CDR3 is 15 amino acids long.

Note on this clone: Other DNA sequences within the sample encode an identical CDR3. The chain uses TRBV28 and TRBJ1-5, with TRBD1 matching 8 bases. Germline trimming cut 3 bases from V and 0 bases from J; bases unmatched to any gene: 4. Germline CDR1 MDHEN, CDR2 SYDVKM. This CDR3 has 16 amino acids. The CDR3 bases are TGTGCCAGCAGTTTGGGGACAGGTTATAGCAATCAGCCCCAGCATTTT. It encodes CASSLGTGYSNQPQHF.

V gene TRBV9 combines with J gene TRBJ2-5; D is unresolved. V was pared by 3 bases and J by 7 bases, with 10 bases between. The CDR3 is 12 amino acids. Germline V CDR1 and CDR2: SGDLS, YYNGEE. CDR3 loop: CASSAWSGTQYF. In DNA, the CDR3 is TGTGCCAGCAGCGCTTGGTCGGGGACCCAGTACTTC.

This chain uses TRBV14 with TRBJ2-7, with D unresolved. Deletions cut 6 bases from V and 8 bases from J, with 17 bases between. The length of the CDR3 is 13 residues. Germline lookup yields CDR1 SGHDN and CDR2 FVKESK. CDR3 nucleotide sequence: TGTGCCAGCAGGGTCGGCGGCGGAGCCAAGCAGTACTTC. Its translation: CASRVGGGAKQYF.

The chain combines TRBV7-3 with TRBJ2-5; D is perhaps TRBD1 (6 bases). This CDR3 spans 15 amino acids. V was clipped by 1 base and J by 1 base, with 10 bases between them. CDR1 is SGHTA and CDR2 is FQGTGA in the germline V gene. This CDR3 is CASSLNGGSQETQYF. CDR3 in DNA: TGTGCCAGCAGCTTAAATGGGGGCAGCCAAGAGACCCAGTACTTC.

The V call is TRBV7-9, the J call TRBJ2-1; no reliable D call. Deletions cut 1 base from V and 6 bases from J, with 1 base between. This CDR3 comprises 11 residues. CDR1 is SEHNR, CDR2 FQNEAQ, per germline (reference sequence). The CDR3 loop is CASSLGNEQFF. The CDR3 bases are TGTGCCAGCAGCTTAGGCAATGAGCAGTTCTTC.

This clone was seen a few times. This sequence joins TRBV28 and TRBJ1-1, with D perhaps matching TRBD1 (6 bases). Trimming pared 7 bases from V and 3 bases from J, leaving 12 bases between. Germline V lookup: CDR1 MDHEN, CDR2 SYDVKM. This CDR3 comprises 13 residues. The CDR3 reads CASTGVEYTEAFF. The CDR3 DNA reads TGTGCCAGCACAGGGGTTGAGTACACTGAAGCTTTCTTT.

The gene calls are TRBV28 and TRBJ2-2, with TRBD2 as a possible D gene (5 bases). Trimming took off 6 bases at V and 3 bases at J, with 14 bases between the two ends. This CDR3 is 15 amino acids long. Germline V lookup: CDR1 MDHEN, CDR2 SYDVKM. CDR3 sequence reads: CASSPGSADTGELFF. DNA for the CDR3: TGTGCCAGCAGCCCGGGATCCGCGGACACCGGGGAGCTGTTTTTT.

The chain uses TRBV20-1 and TRBJ2-1, with D possibly TRBD2 on 6 matching bases. The length of the CDR3 is 9 residues. Germline CDR1 is DFQATT and CDR2 is SNEGSKA (reference sequence). CDR3 sequence: CRGGEEQFF. Here the CDR3 DNA reads TGCAGAGGAGGGGAAGAGCAGTTCTTC.

V usage is TRBV2 and J usage is TRBJ1-5; D gene ambiguous. The CDR3 runs to 14 residues. V lost 6 bases to trimming and J lost 1 base, with 10 bases between them. Germline-derived CDR1 and CDR2 are SNHLY and FYNNEI. CDR3 protein: CASSGSSSNQPQHF. In DNA, the CDR3 is TGTGCCAGCAGCGGGTCATCCAGCAATCAGCCCCAGCATTTT.

The sample holds one count of this clone. The chain joins TRBV5-1 to TRBJ1-4; unclear D gene. This CDR3 spans 16 amino acids. Germline V gene sequence: CDR1 SGHRS, CDR2 YFSETQ. V was trimmed by 0 bases and J by 7 bases, leaving 16 bases between them. Here the CDR3 DNA reads TGCGCCAGCAGCTTGGGAGGTGCGGGCGCGGGTGAAAAACTGTTTTTT. Its translation is CASSLGGAGAGEKLFF.

The chain recombines TRBV18 with TRBJ1-1; no firm D call. Germline loops: CDR1 KGHSH, CDR2 LQKENI. Trimming removed 4 bases from V and 4 bases from J, with 22 bases in between. The CDR3 contains 17 residues. The CDR3 is CASSRFRVPNPSTEAFF. For the CDR3, the DNA is TGTGCCAGCTCACGGTTTCGAGTGCCCAACCCGAGCACTGAAGCTTTCTTT.

In DNA form, the CDR3 reads TGTGCCAGCAGTGCCAAGGCTTACCAGGGCGCAGCCCTACCTAACTATGGCTACACCTTC. It codes for CASSAKAYQGAALPNYGYTF. The chain is built from TRBV28 and TRBJ1-2; perhaps TRBD1 as D (5 bases). Germline values: CDR1 MDHEN, CDR2 SYDVKM. The V end was cut by 5 bases, the J end by 0 bases, with 28 bases between. The CDR3 totals 20 residues.

The chain employs TRBV4-3 and TRBJ1-2; 7 bases align to TRBD1. The CDR3 sequence is 16 residues long. Per the germline V gene, CDR1 is LGHNA and CDR2 is YSLEER. The junction had 12 bases not matched to a gene; V was cut back by 3 bases and J by 5 bases. The CDR3 here is CASSQVPGTVTYGYTF. The CDR3 coding sequence is TGCGCCAGCAGCCAGGTCCCCGGGACAGTCACGTATGGCTACACCTTC.

This chain connects TRBV4-3 to TRBJ2-7; D unresolved. This CDR3 region has 14 residues. The V end lost 1 base, the J end lost 2 bases, and 9 bases lay between the germline ends. Germline values: CDR1 LGHNA, CDR2 YSLEER. In DNA form, the CDR3 reads TGCGCCAGCAGCCAAGGCCTGGGAACCTACGAGCAGTACTTC. This translates into CASSQGLGTYEQYF.

The chain uses TRBV4-3 and TRBJ1-1; D uncertain. V dropped 2 bases and J dropped 1 base, with 8 bases sitting between them. The CDR3 contains 14 residues. Looked up from germline, CDR1 is LGHNA and CDR2 is YSLEER. In nucleotides, the CDR3 is TGCGCCAGCAGCCAAATTTTACAGAACACTGAAGCTTTCTTT. Translated: CASSQILQNTEAFF.

A single count supports this clone. The rearrangement joins TRBV5-6 to TRBJ2-3; D gene uncertain. The CDR3 is 14 residues long. CDR1 is SGHDT, CDR2 YYEEEE, per germline. V was clipped by 1 base and J by 2 bases, with 8 bases between them. CDR3 loop: CASSLMRFTDTQYF. In DNA form, the CDR3 reads TGTGCCAGCAGCTTGATGCGGTTCACAGATACGCAGTATTTT.